This T cell receptor beta chain emerged from a study of CD8+CD57+ T cells in acquired aplastic anemia. All patients picked for sequencing had shown, by flow cytometry, an expansion of CD8+CD57+ cells. Genomic DNA templated the TCR beta VDJ and CDR3 profiling. From the reads, TCRdb called clonotypes with MiXCR, one entry per CDR3 protein. The profile shows approximately 190,000 distinct CDR3 sequences, approximately 50% of them singletons. CDR1 and CDR2 (germline): SGHTA, FQGTGA. V lost 6 bases, J lost 5 bases, and 10 bases lay in between. The CDR3 runs to 13 residues. This TCR was sampled from a human donor with aplastic anemia. Sequencing was carried out using sorted CD4+, CD8+, or CD8+CD57+ T cells (not recorded which) from PBMCs. The rearrangement joins TRBV7-3 to TRBJ2-2; a possible D gene is TRBD1 (6 bases). CDR3 sequence reads: CASSPGVTGELFF. The CDR3 bases are TGTGCCAGCAGTCCAGGGGTGACCGGGGAGCTGTTTTTT.